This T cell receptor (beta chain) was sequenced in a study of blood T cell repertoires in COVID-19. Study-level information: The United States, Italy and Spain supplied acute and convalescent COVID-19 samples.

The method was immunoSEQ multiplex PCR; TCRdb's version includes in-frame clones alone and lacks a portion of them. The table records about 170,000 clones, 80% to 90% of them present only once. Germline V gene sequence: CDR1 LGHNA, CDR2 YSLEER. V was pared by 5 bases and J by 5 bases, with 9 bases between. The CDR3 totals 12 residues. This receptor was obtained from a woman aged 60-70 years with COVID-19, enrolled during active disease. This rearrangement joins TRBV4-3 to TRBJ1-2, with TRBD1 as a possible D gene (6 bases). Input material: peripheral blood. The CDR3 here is CASSKTGYGYTF. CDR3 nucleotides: TGCGCCAGCAGCAAGACAGGTTATGGCTACACCTTC.